This T cell receptor (beta chain) was sequenced for a study of blood T cell repertoires in COVID-19. Germline-derived CDR1 and CDR2 are SGHNT and YYREEE (reference sequence). The CDR3 spans 13 residues. V lost 5 bases to trimming and J lost 1 base, with 9 bases between them. Produced via immunoSEQ multiplex PCR; TCRdb's table is partial and in-frame only. Of about 130,000 clones listed, around 85% were seen once; the top ten hold around 17%. This clone was seen once. The sequenced sample was peripheral blood. The chain employs TRBV5-4 and TRBJ1-1; D remains unclear. The sequence derives from a woman aged 45-65 years who had recovered from COVID-19. In DNA, the CDR3 is TGTGCCAGCAGTTCTATTTCGAACACTGAAGCTTTCTTT. Amino acids: CASSSISNTEAFF.